This TCR beta chain appears in the sequencing data of a study of T cells after yellow fever vaccination. Study details: Low-cell-number fractions underwent preparation using SMART-Seq v4 Ultra Low Input.

This clonotype was counted ten times or more. The V gene's germline CDR1 is SGHTA and CDR2 FQGNSA. The CDR3 has 13 residues. With 7 bases clipped from V and 5 bases from J, the junction kept 5 bases outside the gene matches. 5'RACE template switching produced TCR cDNA carrying a universal primer site and UMIs. MiXCR was run by TCRdb on the 5' RACE reads, yielding one entry per CDR3 protein. The sample has 90,000 to 150,000 distinct CDR3 sequences, 5.5% to 8% seen once. Sequencing used CD4+ T cells sorted from PBMCs, obtained around 45 days after the first yellow fever vaccination. The sequence derives from a man aged 18 to 30 who received the YFV17D yellow fever vaccine. The chain links TRBV7-2 to TRBJ2-5, with 9 bases matching TRBD1. The DNA for the CDR3 is TGTGCCAGCATATACAGGGGGCACGAGACCCAGTACTTC. Amino acids: CASIYRGHETQYF.